The 5 T cell receptor beta chains reported below all come from one sample, sequenced in a study of T-cell reconstitution after alpha-beta-depleted transplantation in children. Unique molecular identifiers were built into the TCRbeta library. Via MiXCR, TCRdb re-called the PCR reads, giving one row per CDR3 protein. Of over 150,000 distinct CDR3 sequences in the sample, approximately 14% were seen once. Sequences were derived from PBMCs from the stem cell graft donor, sampled from the stem cell graft. The receptors come from a human donor who donated a stem cell graft to a child with acute lymphoblastic leukemia.

This clonotype was seen at least ten times. The V call is TRBV5-1, the J call TRBJ1-3, with D possibly matching TRBD1 (5 bases). The germline V gene has CDR1 SGHRS and CDR2 YFSETQ. The V and J ends lost 0 bases and 0 bases respectively, with 7 bases between them. The length of the CDR3 is 15 residues. The CDR3 spells CASSLDGTSGNTIYF. The CDR3 DNA follows: TGCGCCAGCAGCTTGGACGGGACCTCTGGAAACACCATATATTTT. The whole variable domain, remainder taken from reference TRBV5-1 and TRBJ1-3, is KAGVTQTPRYLIKTRGQQVTLSCSPISGHRSVSWYQQTPGQGLQFLFEYFSETQRNKGNFPGRFSGRQFSNSRSEMNVSTLELGDSALYLCASSLDGTSGNTIYFGEGSWLTVV.

This clonotype has just a few counts. This sequence joins TRBV5-5 and TRBJ1-1, with TRBD1 as a possible D gene (5 bases). Germline CDR1 is SGHKS and CDR2 is YYEKEE (reference sequence). V was clipped by 9 bases and J by 2 bases, with 17 bases between them. The CDR3 loop spans 14 amino acids. The CDR3 DNA reads as TGTGCCACGACTACCGACAGTACCAACACTGAAGCTTTCTTT. Translating it yields CATTTDSTNTEAFF.

This clonotype was counted ten times or more. The J gene is TRBJ2-1, the V gene TRBV4-1; D possibly corresponds to TRBD2 (6 bases). The CDR3 loop spans 14 amino acids. The V gene's germline CDR1 is MGHRA and CDR2 YSYEKL. The V end lost 0 bases, the J end lost 8 bases, and 11 bases lay between the germline ends. In DNA, the CDR3 is TGCGCCAGCAGCCAAGATCGGGGGAGCGATGAGCAGTTCTTC. This translates into CASSQDRGSDEQFF.

This clonotype was counted many times. The chain links TRBV5-1 to TRBJ2-1; TRBD2 aligns across 9 bases. V dropped 7 bases and J dropped 9; count of bases not matched to a gene: 8. Germline V CDR1 and CDR2: SGHRS, YFSETQ. The CDR3 is made up of 13 amino acids. The CDR3 protein is CASGQLAGVEQFF. The DNA of the CDR3 is TGCGCCAGCGGACAATTAGCGGGAGTTGAGCAGTTCTTC.

The chain couples TRBV12-3 or TRBV12-4 to TRBJ2-7, with 10 positions matching TRBD2. V shed 4 bases, J shed 2 bases, and the junction held 5 bases outside the gene matches. There are 15 residues in the CDR3. The CDR3 nucleotides read TGTGCCAGCAGTTCCCCAGCGGGAGGGACCTACGAGCAGTACTTC. Translation gives CASSSPAGGTYEQYF.